The TCR beta chain described here comes from a study of CD8 T cells in Susac syndrome (dated by TCRdb to about 2019). About the full investigation: Repertoire sequencing was used to test whether CD8+ T cell activation and differentiation in Susac syndrome was antigen driven.

RNA was extracted using the RNeasy kit, and about 0.45 to 1 microgram was reverse transcribed with random hexamers. TCR beta CDR3 regions were amplified with the immunoSEQ multiplex PCR assay covering 54 Vbeta and 13 Jbeta segments. PCR amplification bias was corrected using a synthetic template baseline for primer optimization and computational correction. The original pipeline was this. Only productive sequences were kept, with reads annotated to V, D and J genes according to IMGT and analyzed in immunoSEQ Analyzer. To calculate clonality, Shannon entropy was normalized by log2 of the number of productive unique sequences and then subtracted from one. For each patient and control, public and private clones were evaluated within the 100 most prevalent clones. Clones were defined as Susac-specific when absent from the healthy and MS cohorts, from fewer than 1,300 published viral clones and from other ImmuneACCESS disease sequences. TCRdb cleaned the public reads at Q25 with fastp, built clones with MiXCR and kept in-frame beta chains. Each CDR3 protein appears once, grouped with its most common genes and DNA. These V and J calls derive from TCRdb rather than the authors' analysis. In all, the sample holds 150,000 to 200,000 distinct CDR3 sequences, and 85% to 95% of those were seen once. The top ten clonotypes cover roughly 0.096% of the sample.

The V end gives up 6 bases and the J end 4 bases, leaving 10 bases in the junction not matched to a gene. Spanning cysteine to phenylalanine, the CDR3 consists of 15 amino acids. The only DNA kept is the CDR3, 45 bases in frame from the first base. The germline V gene (reference sequence) sets CDR1 to DFQATT and CDR2 to SNEGSKA. Beyond this particular receptor, the publication reports: The TCR sequencing and HLA analysis was acknowledged to have included a relatively small number of individuals.

High-throughput TCR beta sequencing profiled peripheral blood CD8+ and CD4+ T cells from healthy donors, Susac syndrome patients and multiple sclerosis patients. The healthy donors served as controls matched for age and sex. CD8+ TEMRA cells were enriched by FACS, while bulk CD8+ and CD4+ T cells were purified by magnetic negative isolation. Blood was collected in EDTA tubes and processed within 24 hours, with PBMCs isolated through density gradient centrifugation. PBMCs intended for TCR sequencing were cryopreserved in liquid nitrogen and thawed later in a water bath at 37 degrees C. Purity of sorted or isolated CD4+, CD8+ and CD8+ TEMRA cells was at least 90%. On this clonotype: Its specific antigen is unknown. Per-nucleotide qualities are absent, and no much larger clonotype sits a single base away.

The TCR sequence derives from a human donor in good health. The specimen sequenced was CD4+ T cells from PBMCs. This chain is built from TRBV20-1 and TRBJ1-2; the central 11 bases match TRBD1. In nucleotide form, the sequence is TGCAGTGCCGATACCGGGACAGGGGGAATCTATGGCTACACCTTC. The encoded protein is CSADTGTGGIYGYTF.